A single T cell receptor (beta chain) is shown here with its context. The antigen remains undetermined. The assay used deep level. Clones were sequenced by immunoSEQ multiplex PCR, and TCRdb holds only the in-frame ones, with some missing. This table has about 1.1 million clones, approximately 80% appearing once. The sample belongs to a study of shared clonotypes between healthy human individuals. Healthy and HIV-negative, the adult donors had no recent acute infections or vaccinations. This CDR3 spans 13 amino acids. V lost 6 bases and J 3 bases, leaving 11 bases between the germline ends. CDR1 is SNHLY and CDR2 is FYNNEI in the germline V gene. Study results and limitations: Depth was large, yet rarefaction showed that sorted-subset sequencing was incomplete.

The sequenced material came from memory CD4+ T cells from PBMCs. Stated subset: CD45RA-negative fraction. J is TRBJ1-1 and V is TRBV2; a possible D gene is TRBD1 (5 bases). The sequence came from a man between 18 and 35 years old in good health. Some clones in this sample may be carry-over from other donors' samples. The CDR3 DNA reads TGTGCCAGCAGCGCCACAGGCTACACTGAAGCTTTCTTT. It encodes CASSATGYTEAFF.